This is a list of T cell receptor beta chains from one sample in a study of cytomegalovirus exposure and HLA in healthy donors. The method was immunoSEQ multiplex PCR; TCRdb's version includes in-frame clones alone and lacks a portion of them. The sample includes about 99,000 clones, 60% to 80% seen only once; the top ten take approximately 4.3%. The sequenced sample consisted of PBMCs. The source of these receptors is a man aged 50 to 59 in good health and CMV-seropositive. The CDR3 runs from the conserved cysteine through the conserved F or W. Each record gives: clone size, J gene, D gene, V gene, CDR3 DNA, CDR3 protein. The D gene is left open where the match is weak. A clone size is listed for some rows: how often the clone was seen (once, few, many), or a class if it is expanded.

abundance: -; j_gene: TRBJ2-3; d_gene: -; v_gene: TRBV7-2; CDR3nt: TGTGCCAGCAGCTTAGCTGGCCTTCTTAACACAGATACGCAGTATTTT; CDR3aa: CASSLAGLLNTDTQYF
abundance: -; j_gene: TRBJ2-5; d_gene: -; v_gene: TRBV7-6; CDR3nt: TGTGCCAGCAGCCCCCCAAGTGGGGCCGTGGAGACCCAGTACTTC; CDR3aa: CASSPPSGAVETQYF
abundance: -; j_gene: TRBJ2-3; d_gene: -; v_gene: TRBV7-3; CDR3nt: TGTGCCAGCAGTTCGAGCGGCACAGATACGCAGTATTTT; CDR3aa: CASSSSGTDTQYF
abundance: -; j_gene: TRBJ2-5; d_gene: TRBD1; v_gene: TRBV4-2; CDR3nt: TGTGCCAGCAGCCCTGACAGGGGGCAGGGGGAGACCCAGTACTTC; CDR3aa: CASSPDRGQGETQYF
abundance: -; j_gene: TRBJ2-7; d_gene: -; v_gene: TRBV14; CDR3nt: TGTGCCAGCCTGAGGACTAACTACGAGCAGTACTTC; CDR3aa: CASLRTNYEQYF
abundance: -; j_gene: TRBJ1-1; d_gene: TRBD1; v_gene: TRBV5-1; CDR3nt: TGCGCCAGCAGCTTGGCCGCGACAGGGGGCTCCGAAGCTTTCTTT; CDR3aa: CASSLAATGGSEAFF
abundance: -; j_gene: TRBJ2-1; d_gene: TRBD2; v_gene: TRBV18; CDR3nt: TGTGCCAGCTCACCACAGGGCCGCCTAGCGGGAGGGTGGAACAATGAGCAGTTCTTC; CDR3aa: CASSPQGRLAGGWNNEQFF
abundance: few; j_gene: TRBJ2-7; d_gene: TRBD2; v_gene: TRBV5-1; CDR3nt: TGCGCCAGCAGCTTGGCCGGGGGGATCCGGGGGTCCTACGAGCAGTACTTC; CDR3aa: CASSLAGGIRGSYEQYF
abundance: -; j_gene: TRBJ2-7; d_gene: -; v_gene: TRBV6-5; CDR3nt: TGTGCCAGCAGCAACGGGGACTACGAGCAGTACTTC; CDR3aa: CASSNGDYEQYF
abundance: -; j_gene: TRBJ2-1; d_gene: TRBD2; v_gene: TRBV7-2; CDR3nt: TGTGCCAGCAGCTTAGCTGGACTAGCGGGTGAGCAGTTCTTC; CDR3aa: CASSLAGLAGEQFF
abundance: -; j_gene: TRBJ2-7; d_gene: TRBD1; v_gene: TRBV9; CDR3nt: TGTGCCAGCAGCGCCGAACCAGGGGGTAGTACCTACGAGCAGTACTTC; CDR3aa: CASSAEPGGSTYEQYF
abundance: -; j_gene: TRBJ2-5; d_gene: TRBD1; v_gene: TRBV29-1; CDR3nt: TGCAGCGTTGACAGGGGGCGCGAGACCCAGTACTTC; CDR3aa: CSVDRGRETQYF
abundance: -; j_gene: TRBJ2-5; d_gene: -; v_gene: TRBV7-2; CDR3nt: TGTGCCAGCAGCTTAGTATACGGTCCAGAGACCCAGTACTTC; CDR3aa: CASSLVYGPETQYF